The rows below give T cell receptor beta chains drawn from one sample of a study of cytomegalovirus exposure and HLA in healthy donors. Only in-frame clones appear in the TCRdb table, and some are missing; sequencing was by immunoSEQ multiplex PCR. The sample holds 90,000 to 150,000 clones, 74% seen once. Input material: PBMCs. These receptors originate from a human donor in good health. The CDR3 runs from the conserved cysteine through the conserved F or W. The D gene is left open where the match is weak. The size of a clone is reported for some rows only, either as once, few or many, or as a class for expanded clones.

J | size | V | D | DNA | CDR3
TRBJ1-1 | NA | TRBV6-6 | TRBD1 | TGTGCCAGCAGCTATAACAGGGGCACTGAAGCTTTCTTT | CASSYNRGTEAFF
TRBJ1-2 | many | TRBV6-1 | TRBD1 | TGTGCCAGCAGTGACCAGGGGGGCCGTACCTATGGCTACACCTTC | CASSDQGGRTYGYTF
TRBJ1-2 | NA | TRBV30 | NA | TGTGCCTGGAGTCCCTCAGGCCACTATGGCTACACCTTC | CAWSPSGHYGYTF
TRBJ1-4 | NA | TRBV7-9 | TRBD1 | TGTGCCAGCAGCTTTGAGACAGGGAATGAAAAACTGTTTTTT | CASSFETGNEKLFF
TRBJ2-5 | NA | TRBV6-6 | TRBD2 | TGTGCCAGCAGCCGGGCGGGGGGTTCCCAAGAGACCCAGTACTTC | CASSRAGGSQETQYF
TRBJ2-3 | NA | TRBV6-5 | NA | TGTGCCAGCAGTACGGGAGTTTCAGATACGCAGTATTTT | CASSTGVSDTQYF
TRBJ1-2 | few | TRBV28 | NA | TGTGCCAGCAGTTTAGGCATAGGGGACTATGGCTACACCTTC | CASSLGIGDYGYTF
TRBJ1-1 | NA | TRBV25-1 | TRBD1 | TGTGCCAGCGAAAGACAGGGCCATGAGAACACTGAAGCTTTCTTT | CASERQGHENTEAFF
TRBJ1-1 | NA | TRBV10-1 | NA | TGCGCCAGCAGAGGAGCTGGGACATCCGACGCTGAAGCTTTCTTT | CASRGAGTSDAEAFF
TRBJ1-2 | few | TRBV5-1 | TRBD1 | TGCGCCAGCAGCTTGGGACAGGGGATCTACACCTTC | CASSLGQGIYTF
TRBJ1-5 | NA | TRBV28 | TRBD1 | TGTGCCAGCAGTTTTGCGGGAGGGGGCTCCAATCAGCCCCAGCATTTT | CASSFAGGGSNQPQHF